A single sample is the source of the 25 T cell receptor beta chains below, sequenced in a study of T cell responses to AZD1222 COVID-19 vaccine. The protocol was immunoSEQ multiplex PCR, while the TCRdb copy is restricted to in-frame clones and leaves out a portion. Here the sample spans fewer than 150,000 clones, 70% to 90% being singletons. Sequenced material: peripheral blood, taken 28 days after the second AZD1222 dose. These receptors all stem from an adult who received the AZD1222 COVID-19 vaccine.

The chain employs TRBV6-2 or TRBV6-3 and TRBJ1-6; D ambiguous. Trimming shortened V by 0 bases and J by 10 bases, and 7 bases separated the two germline ends. This CDR3 is 13 amino acids long. Per the germline V gene, CDR1 is MNHEY and CDR2 is SVGEGT. The CDR3 spells CASSYSSNSPLHF. For the CDR3, the DNA is TGTGCCAGCAGTTACTCGAGTAACTCACCCCTCCACTTT.

This clone was seen once. This chain links TRBV14 with TRBJ1-1; no definite D call. Germline CDR1 and CDR2: SGHDN and FVKESK. V was pared by 1 base and J by 4 bases, with 7 bases between. CDR3 length: 13 amino acids. CDR3 region: CASSQVGFTEAFF. Here the CDR3 DNA reads TGTGCCAGCAGCCAAGTGGGTTTCACTGAAGCTTTCTTT.

CDR3 amino acids: CASSSSQGAREQYF. The CDR3 DNA is TGTGCCAGCAGCTCCTCACAGGGGGCGCGTGAGCAGTACTTC. V usage is TRBV7-2 and J usage is TRBJ2-7; TRBD1 agrees at 9 bases. The CDR3 is made up of 14 amino acids. Looked up from germline, CDR1 is SGHTA and CDR2 is FQGNSA. With 4 bases clipped from V and 7 bases from J, the junction kept 8 bases outside the gene matches. Complete variable domain (other parts from reference TRBV7-2 and TRBJ2-7): GAGVSQSPSNKVTEKGKDVELRCDPISGHTALYWYRQSLGQGLEFLIYFQGNSAPDKSGLPSDRFSAERTGGSVSTLTIQRTQQEDSAVYLCASSSSQGAREQYFGPGTRLTVT.

This clone occurred a few times. The V and J genes are TRBV11-2 and TRBJ1-4; D ambiguous. V was clipped by 1 base and J by 3 bases, with 6 bases between them. CDR1 and CDR2 (germline): SGHAT, FQNNGV. The CDR3 totals 14 residues. The chain's CDR3 is CASSLGLANEKLFF. The CDR3 DNA reads as TGTGCCAGCAGCTTAGGGTTGGCTAATGAAAAACTGTTTTTT.

The chain is built from TRBV7-9 and TRBJ2-3; 9 bases fit TRBD1. Germline CDR1 SEHNR, CDR2 FQNEAQ (reference sequence). The junction had 7 bases not matched to a gene; V was cut back by 3 bases and J by 6 bases. The CDR3 extends over 15 amino acids. CDR3 region: CASSLTQGALDTQYF. The CDR3 DNA follows: TGTGCCAGCAGCTTGACACAGGGGGCGCTGGATACGCAGTATTTT.

The chain is built from TRBV19 and TRBJ1-5; possible D gene TRBD1, 6 bases. The CDR3 totals 15 residues. Per the germline V gene, CDR1 is LNHDA and CDR2 is SQIVND (reference sequence). V was trimmed by 4 bases and J by 6 bases, leaving 16 bases between them. The CDR3 DNA reads TGTGCCAGTAGTACAAAAACAGGGTCGGGTCAGCCCCAGCATTTT. Its translation: CASSTKTGSGQPQHF.

The chain is built from TRBV15 and TRBJ1-5; TRBD1 aligns across 7 bases. Germline V CDR1 and CDR2: LNHNV, YYDKDF (reference sequence). V shed 5 bases and J 7 bases; nucleotides not matched to a gene: 8. CDR3 length: 14 residues. CDR3 in amino acids: CATSPGGGEQPQHF. Written as DNA, the CDR3 is TGTGCCACCAGCCCAGGGGGAGGGGAACAGCCCCAGCATTTT.

J is TRBJ1-6 and V is TRBV5-1; no clear D gene. V was pared by 4 bases and J by 7 bases, with 6 bases between. Looked up from germline, CDR1 is SGHRS and CDR2 is YFSETQ. The CDR3 is 12 amino acids. In DNA, the CDR3 is TGCGCCAGCAGCATGAGCAATTCACCCCTCCACTTT. It specifies CASSMSNSPLHF.

V is TRBV5-7 and J is TRBJ2-2; D is unclear. TRBV5-7 is assigned to the ORF class and has an uncertain function. The V and J ends lost 4 bases and 4 bases respectively, with 8 bases between them. This CDR3 has 13 residues. CDR3: CASSNVGTGELFF. The CDR3 bases are TGTGCCAGCAGCAACGTTGGCACCGGGGAGCTGTTTTTT.

This clone was detected a few times. The chain uses TRBV15 and TRBJ2-1, with D perhaps assigned TRBD1 or TRBD2 (6 bases each). The CDR3 totals 19 residues. Germline CDR1 LNHNV, CDR2 YYDKDF (reference sequence). V was clipped by 1 base and J by 1 base, with 20 bases between them. Here the CDR3 DNA reads TGTGCCACCAGCAGAGGGGCTGCGGGGTTAGGGGGGTCCTACAATGAGCAGTTCTTC. Its protein is CATSRGAAGLGGSYNEQFF.

The chain couples TRBV5-1 to TRBJ2-7; 10 nucleotides align to TRBD2. This CDR3 has 20 amino acids. The ends lost 4 bases at V and 0 bases at J; junction bases unmatched: 19. CDR1 and CDR2 from the germline V gene are SGHRS and YFSETQ. The CDR3 loop reads CASSPEASGSVRSYSYEQYF. CDR3 DNA: TGCGCCAGCAGCCCGGAGGCTAGCGGGAGCGTACGGAGTTACTCCTACGAGCAGTACTTC.

The chain combines TRBV5-6 with TRBJ2-7; D could derive from TRBD1 or TRBD2 (6 bases each). CDR3 length equals 13 residues. V lost 0 bases and J 5 bases, leaving 9 bases between the germline ends. Germline V lookup: CDR1 SGHDT, CDR2 YYEEEE. The CDR3 DNA sequence: TGTGCCAGCAGCTTGGCCGGGGGCCACGAGCAGTACTTC. Amino acids: CASSLAGGHEQYF.

This rearrangement joins TRBV27 to TRBJ1-5; a possible D gene is TRBD1 (5 bases). The CDR3 totals 15 residues. V lost 2 bases and J lost 2, with 10 bases in between. Germline V gives CDR1 MNHEY, CDR2 SMNVEV (reference sequence). The CDR3 coding sequence is TGTGCCAGCAGTTTAACCAGGGATGGCAATCAGCCCCAGCATTTT. Translation gives CASSLTRDGNQPQHF.

J is TRBJ1-2 and V is TRBV7-9, with D unclear. Germline V gene data show CDR1 as SEHNR and CDR2 as FQNEAQ (reference sequence). Trimming took off 5 bases at V and 1 base at J, with 11 bases between the two ends. The CDR3 runs to 14 residues. CDR3 sequence: CASSQTGINYGYTF. The CDR3 nucleotides are TGTGCCAGCAGCCAAACCGGGATTAACTATGGCTACACCTTC.

This rearrangement joins TRBV6-5 to TRBJ2-5, with D perhaps TRBD1 or TRBD2 (6 bases each). The CDR3 consists of 13 residues. The germline gives CDR1 MNHEY, CDR2 SVGAGI. Trimming took off 6 bases at V and 5 bases at J, with 13 bases between the two ends. The CDR3 DNA reads TGTGCCAGCAGCGGGGGCCCTGGGGAGACCCAGTACTTC. Amino acids: CASSGGPGETQYF.

This clone was counted between two and nine times. The chain links TRBV5-1 to TRBJ1-5; D perhaps matches TRBD1 (5 bases). Trimming took 4 bases from V and 6 from J, leaving 11 bases between them. This CDR3 contains 13 residues. CDR1 is SGHRS, CDR2 YFSETQ, per germline. In nucleotides, the CDR3 is TGCGCCAGCAGCCAAGAGGGGAGTCAGCCCCAGCATTTT. Its protein product is CASSQEGSQPQHF.

The V gene is TRBV9, the J gene TRBJ2-3; 7 bases fit TRBD1. The trim removed 1 base at V and 2 bases at J, leaving 7 bases unmatched. The CDR3 extends over 16 amino acids. Germline lookup yields CDR1 SGDLS and CDR2 YYNGEE. CDR3 sequence reads: CASSVSPGQSTDTQYF. The DNA of the CDR3 is TGTGCCAGCAGCGTAAGTCCGGGACAGTCCACAGATACGCAGTATTTT.

The rearrangement uses TRBV7-8 and TRBJ2-7; 13 bases line up with TRBD2. The V gene end was trimmed by 4 bases and the J gene end by 0 bases; junction bases not matched to a gene: 15. The CDR3 length is 20 residues. Germline V CDR1 and CDR2: SGHVS, FQNEAQ. CDR3 in amino acids: CASSSLLAGGPTASSYEQYF. The CDR3 DNA is TGTGCCAGCAGCTCTCTACTAGCGGGAGGGCCCACGGCGAGCTCCTACGAGCAGTACTTC.

The chain carries TRBV12-3 or TRBV12-4 and TRBJ1-1; 7 bases map to TRBD1. The CDR3 has 13 amino acids. The trim removed 6 bases at V and 4 bases at J, leaving 5 bases unmatched. Written as DNA, the CDR3 is TGTGCCAGCAGATCGGACAGGATCACTGAAGCTTTCTTT. This encodes CASRSDRITEAFF.

V usage is TRBV4-2 and J usage is TRBJ1-2, with D unclear. The length of the CDR3 is 16 residues. Germline values: CDR1 LGHNA, CDR2 YNFKEQ. V was cut by 1 base and J by 5 bases, with 17 bases left in between. CDR3 sequence (DNA): TGTGCCAGCAGCCAAGCCCCCCAGATCATCTGGTATGGCTACACCTTC. It encodes CASSQAPQIIWYGYTF.

The chain couples TRBV27 to TRBJ1-6; 7 bases are shared with TRBD1. The CDR3 length is 14 residues. Germline lookup yields CDR1 MNHEY and CDR2 SMNVEV (reference sequence). The ends lost 6 bases at V and 7 bases at J; junction bases unmatched: 6. The CDR3 DNA sequence: TGTGCCAGCAGCCCCAGGGGGGAGAATTCACCCCTCCACTTT. It encodes CASSPRGENSPLHF.

This clone was recorded a few times. J is TRBJ1-5 and V is TRBV28, with a weak D call TRBD1 (6 bases). V shed 4 bases and J shed 7 bases, with 14 bases lying between them. Germline V CDR1 and CDR2: MDHEN, SYDVKM. The length of the CDR3 is 14 residues. The CDR3 DNA reads as TGTGCCAGCAGTTACAGGGTCGGTCTCCAGCCCCAGCATTTT. Translated, it gives CASSYRVGLQPQHF.

This sequence joins TRBV2 and TRBJ2-7; 13 bases fit TRBD2. CDR1 is SNHLY and CDR2 is FYNNEI in the germline V gene. The V and J ends lost 6 bases and 4 bases, in that order; junction bases with no gene match: 12. The length of the CDR3 is 17 residues. CDR3 nucleotides: TGTGCCAGCAGGGAGACTAGCGGGAGGTGGGGGGGATACGAGCAGTACTTC. This encodes CASRETSGRWGGYEQYF.

The J gene is TRBJ2-7, the V gene TRBV5-6; 7 positions match TRBD1. This CDR3 is built from 14 residues. V shed 4 bases, J shed 1 base, and the junction held 5 bases outside the gene matches. Germline values: CDR1 SGHDT, CDR2 YYEEEE. DNA of the CDR3: TGTGCCAGCAGCCCCAGACAGGGATCCTACGAGCAGTACTTC. Translated, it gives CASSPRQGSYEQYF.

The V gene is TRBV18, the J gene TRBJ1-5; 7 nucleotides align to TRBD1. CDR3 size: 15 residues. Looked up from germline, CDR1 is KGHSH and CDR2 is LQKENI. With V trimmed by 8 bases and J by 0 bases, 7 bases remained unmatched. CDR3 bases: TGTGCCAGCACTCCGGCAGGGGGTAGCAATCAGCCCCAGCATTTT. This encodes CASTPAGGSNQPQHF.